A selection of T cell receptor beta chains follows, all from one sample in a study of neurological immune-mediated disorders. TCRdb re-called the 5' RACE reads with MiXCR, one entry per CDR3 protein. The profile shows roughly 56,000 distinct CDR3 sequences, about 3.2% of them singletons. The sample consisted of PBMCs. All receptors derive from a woman aged 55-75 years with multiple sclerosis. The CDR3 runs from the conserved cysteine through the conserved F or W. Fields, in order: D gene, clone size, J gene, V gene, CDR3 DNA, CDR3 protein. D genes are given only for firm matches. Not every row has a clone size; where given, it reads once, few, many or a size class.

d_call: TRBD1; clone_size: many; j_call: TRBJ2-7; v_call: TRBV3-1; cdr3_nt: TGTGCCAGCAGCCAAGCGGTACAGGGGGGAGAGCAGTACTTC; cdr3_aa: CASSQAVQGGEQYF
d_call: .; clone_size: many; j_call: TRBJ2-2; v_call: TRBV14; cdr3_nt: TGTGCCAGCTCTAGGGTCCCCGCGGGCACCGGGGAGCTGTTTTTT; cdr3_aa: CASSRVPAGTGELFF
d_call: .; clone_size: .; j_call: TRBJ1-2; v_call: TRBV29-1; cdr3_nt: TGCAGCGTTGAAGAAGCAGGGGCAGACGGCTACACCTTC; cdr3_aa: CSVEEAGADGYTF
d_call: TRBD2; clone_size: many; j_call: TRBJ2-1; v_call: TRBV2; cdr3_nt: TGTGCCAGCAGGGCATGGACTAGTGCCTACAATGAGCAGTTCTTC; cdr3_aa: CASRAWTSAYNEQFF
d_call: TRBD2; clone_size: many; j_call: TRBJ2-7; v_call: TRBV4-2; cdr3_nt: TGTGCCAGCAGCCATAACGCTTACGGGACTAGCGGGAGCTACGAGCAGTACTTC; cdr3_aa: CASSHNAYGTSGSYEQYF
d_call: .; clone_size: many; j_call: TRBJ1-2; v_call: TRBV5-1; cdr3_nt: TGCGCCAGCAGCTTGGACAGGGCGGATGGCTACACCTTC; cdr3_aa: CASSLDRADGYTF
d_call: TRBD2; clone_size: many; j_call: TRBJ2-7; v_call: TRBV27; cdr3_nt: TGTGCCAGCAGTTTGACTAGCGCTCCCTACGAGCAGTACTTC; cdr3_aa: CASSLTSAPYEQYF
d_call: .; clone_size: many; j_call: TRBJ2-1; v_call: TRBV5-6; cdr3_nt: TGTGCCAGCAGCTTAAGAGGGGACGGGGGTGAGCAGTTCTTC; cdr3_aa: CASSLRGDGGEQFF
d_call: .; clone_size: many; j_call: TRBJ1-2; v_call: TRBV4-2; cdr3_nt: TGTGCCAGCAGCCAAGACCGGGCCGGACAGTATGGCTACACCTTC; cdr3_aa: CASSQDRAGQYGYTF
d_call: .; clone_size: many; j_call: TRBJ1-1; v_call: TRBV5-1; cdr3_nt: TGCGCCAGCAGCTTGAATAGAAATAACGCTGAAGCTTTCTTT; cdr3_aa: CASSLNRNNAEAFF
d_call: TRBD2; clone_size: many; j_call: TRBJ2-7; v_call: TRBV28; cdr3_nt: TGTGCCAGCAGTTCCCCCAGCGGGAGCCGCTACGAGCAGTACTTC; cdr3_aa: CASSSPSGSRYEQYF
d_call: .; clone_size: many; j_call: TRBJ1-3; v_call: TRBV30; cdr3_nt: TGTGCCTATAATGCAGGAACACGAGGAAACACCATATATTTT; cdr3_aa: CAYNAGTRGNTIYF
d_call: .; clone_size: many; j_call: TRBJ2-2; v_call: TRBV10-1; cdr3_nt: TGCGCCAGCAGTGTAGGAGAGAACACCGGGGAGCTGTTTTTT; cdr3_aa: CASSVGENTGELFF
d_call: .; clone_size: many; j_call: TRBJ2-7; v_call: TRBV30; cdr3_nt: TGTGCCTGGAAGGATGGAGGGTCCTACGAGCAGTACTTC; cdr3_aa: CAWKDGGSYEQYF
d_call: TRBD1; clone_size: many; j_call: TRBJ2-1; v_call: TRBV5-1; cdr3_nt: TGCGCCAGCAGCCCCGACAGGGTCAGAGAGCAGTTCTTC; cdr3_aa: CASSPDRVREQFF
d_call: .; clone_size: many; j_call: TRBJ1-5; v_call: TRBV9; cdr3_nt: TGTGCCAGCAGCGTAGGAGCGGCAGACAATCAGCCCCAGCATTTT; cdr3_aa: CASSVGAADNQPQHF
d_call: .; clone_size: many; j_call: TRBJ2-1; v_call: TRBV7-9; cdr3_nt: TGTGCCAGCAGCCTGAGCTTGGGTACAGGGAATGAGCAGTTCTTC; cdr3_aa: CASSLSLGTGNEQFF
d_call: TRBD1; clone_size: many; j_call: TRBJ2-7; v_call: TRBV29-1; cdr3_nt: TGCAGCGTCGGGACAGGGACCACCTACGAGCAGTACTTC; cdr3_aa: CSVGTGTTYEQYF
d_call: .; clone_size: many; j_call: TRBJ2-7; v_call: TRBV24-1; cdr3_nt: TGTGCCACCAGTGATGGGCGTTCTCCTTTGCCCGAGCAGTACTTC; cdr3_aa: CATSDGRSPLPEQYF
d_call: TRBD2; clone_size: many; j_call: TRBJ2-3; v_call: TRBV20-1; cdr3_nt: TGCAGTGCTAACGATTATGGACTAGCGGGGAGCACAGATACGCAGTATTTT; cdr3_aa: CSANDYGLAGSTDTQYF
d_call: TRBD2; clone_size: few; j_call: TRBJ2-1; v_call: TRBV28; cdr3_nt: TGTGCCAGCAAACTAGCGGGGGGGCGGGGTGAGCAGTTCTTC; cdr3_aa: CASKLAGGRGEQFF
d_call: .; clone_size: .; j_call: TRBJ2-1; v_call: TRBV25-1; cdr3_nt: TGTGCCAGCTCTACAGGGCCTATCTACAATGAGCAGTTCTTC; cdr3_aa: CASSTGPIYNEQFF
d_call: .; clone_size: many; j_call: TRBJ2-3; v_call: TRBV7-2; cdr3_nt: TGTGCCAGCAGCTTAGACCCGAGCAGCACAGATACGCAGTATTTT; cdr3_aa: CASSLDPSSTDTQYF
d_call: TRBD1; clone_size: many; j_call: TRBJ1-1; v_call: TRBV5-1; cdr3_nt: TGCGCCAGCAGTCCACGACAGGGGGGAGTTGGTGAAGCTTTCTTT; cdr3_aa: CASSPRQGGVGEAFF
d_call: TRBD2; clone_size: many; j_call: TRBJ2-6; v_call: TRBV5-5; cdr3_nt: TGTGCCAGCAGCACTAGCGGGCTTAGCTCTGGGGCCAACGTCCTGACTTTC; cdr3_aa: CASSTSGLSSGANVLTF
d_call: .; clone_size: many; j_call: TRBJ2-7; v_call: TRBV7-9; cdr3_nt: TGTGCCAGCAGCTTAGAAGATATAGGAAGTTCCTACGAGCAGTACTTC; cdr3_aa: CASSLEDIGSSYEQYF
d_call: TRBD1; clone_size: .; j_call: TRBJ1-5; v_call: TRBV18; cdr3_nt: TGTGCCAGCTCAGCGGGACAGGGGAGCAATAAGACCCAGAATTTT; cdr3_aa: CASSAGQGSNKTQNF
d_call: .; clone_size: many; j_call: TRBJ1-6; v_call: TRBV2; cdr3_nt: TGTGCCAGCAGTGAAGTTAGGGGACATAATAATTCACCCCTCCACTTT; cdr3_aa: CASSEVRGHNNSPLHF
d_call: .; clone_size: many; j_call: TRBJ2-7; v_call: TRBV6-1; cdr3_nt: TGTGCCAGCAGTGAATCCCGGTACTACGAGCAGTACTTC; cdr3_aa: CASSESRYYEQYF
d_call: .; clone_size: few; j_call: TRBJ2-2; v_call: TRBV11-2; cdr3_nt: TGTGCCAGCAGCTTAGATCGTTTCAGGGGGAGGACCGGGGAGCTGTTTTTT; cdr3_aa: CASSLDRFRGRTGELFF
d_call: .; clone_size: many; j_call: TRBJ1-5; v_call: TRBV2; cdr3_nt: TGTGCCAGCAGTGAGGGGTATAGAAGGTCCAATCAGCCCCAGCATTTT; cdr3_aa: CASSEGYRRSNQPQHF
d_call: .; clone_size: many; j_call: TRBJ1-4; v_call: TRBV20-1; cdr3_nt: TGCAGTGTGGTCAGGACGGGAGATGAAAAACTGTTTTTT; cdr3_aa: CSVVRTGDEKLFF
d_call: .; clone_size: few; j_call: TRBJ1-5; v_call: TRBV2; cdr3_nt: TGTGCCAGCGGGGCAGTAGATAGCAATCAGCCCCAGCATTTT; cdr3_aa: CASGAVDSNQPQHF
d_call: .; clone_size: few; j_call: TRBJ2-3; v_call: TRBV7-9; cdr3_nt: TGTGCCAGCAGCTTATATCCTTCCAATTTT; cdr3_aa: CASSLYPSNF
d_call: .; clone_size: many; j_call: TRBJ2-4; v_call: TRBV7-2; cdr3_nt: TGTGCCAGCAGCTCCAGACAAGAAAACATTCAGTACTTC; cdr3_aa: CASSSRQENIQYF
d_call: .; clone_size: many; j_call: TRBJ2-5; v_call: TRBV6-2/TRBV6-3; cdr3_nt: TGTGCCAGCAGTTACTCGATAGCGGAAGAGACCCAGTACTTC; cdr3_aa: CASSYSIAEETQYF
d_call: .; clone_size: many; j_call: TRBJ2-7; v_call: TRBV6-2/TRBV6-3; cdr3_nt: TGTGCCAGCAGTTACCGGGGACGATACTCCTACGAGCAGTACTTC; cdr3_aa: CASSYRGRYSYEQYF
d_call: .; clone_size: many; j_call: TRBJ2-5; v_call: TRBV5-1; cdr3_nt: TGCGCCAGCAGCTTGGGTCCCGCGGGACAAGAGACCCAGTACTTC; cdr3_aa: CASSLGPAGQETQYF
d_call: .; clone_size: many; j_call: TRBJ2-6; v_call: TRBV5-1; cdr3_nt: TGCGCCAGCAGAGGGATCTCTGGGGCCAACGTCCTGACTTTC; cdr3_aa: CASRGISGANVLTF
d_call: .; clone_size: many; j_call: TRBJ2-6; v_call: TRBV10-3; cdr3_nt: TGTGCCATCAGTGTCACAGGCTCTGGGGCCAACGTCCTGACTTTC; cdr3_aa: CAISVTGSGANVLTF
d_call: TRBD2; clone_size: many; j_call: TRBJ2-1; v_call: TRBV7-8; cdr3_nt: TGTGCCAGCAGCTTTGATCCCGGACTAGCGGGAGGCGGGAGGTACAATGAGCAGTTCTTC; cdr3_aa: CASSFDPGLAGGGRYNEQFF
d_call: .; clone_size: many; j_call: TRBJ2-2; v_call: TRBV5-1; cdr3_nt: TGCGCCAGCAGCTTGCGGGGAAGAGGATGGACCGGGGAGCTGTTTTTT; cdr3_aa: CASSLRGRGWTGELFF
d_call: TRBD2; clone_size: .; j_call: TRBJ2-5; v_call: TRBV6-1; cdr3_nt: TGTGCCAGCAGTGAAGCTAGCGGGGGGCAAGAGACCCAGTACTTC; cdr3_aa: CASSEASGGQETQYF
d_call: TRBD1; clone_size: few; j_call: TRBJ2-1; v_call: TRBV4-1; cdr3_nt: TGCGCCAGCAGCACCACGGACAGGGAAGGGTTAGATGAGCAGTTCTTC; cdr3_aa: CASSTTDREGLDEQFF
d_call: .; clone_size: many; j_call: TRBJ1-5; v_call: TRBV20-1; cdr3_nt: TGCAGTGCTAGTTTTGGGGCCAATCAGCCCCAGCATTTT; cdr3_aa: CSASFGANQPQHF
d_call: .; clone_size: few; j_call: TRBJ2-1; v_call: TRBV6-6; cdr3_nt: TGTGCCAGCAGTTTCAACAGAGACAATGAGCAGTTCTTC; cdr3_aa: CASSFNRDNEQFF
d_call: .; clone_size: many; j_call: TRBJ2-3; v_call: TRBV5-5; cdr3_nt: TGTGCCAGCAGCTCCGGGGACTCTTACACAGATACGCAGTATTTT; cdr3_aa: CASSSGDSYTDTQYF
d_call: .; clone_size: many; j_call: TRBJ1-4; v_call: TRBV9; cdr3_nt: TGTGCCAGCAGCGAACAAACAGGGACAACTAATGAAAAACTGTTTTTT; cdr3_aa: CASSEQTGTTNEKLFF
d_call: .; clone_size: many; j_call: TRBJ2-5; v_call: TRBV7-9; cdr3_nt: TGTGCCAGCAGCGCATATTCCTCCCAAGAGACCCAGTACTTC; cdr3_aa: CASSAYSSQETQYF
d_call: .; clone_size: many; j_call: TRBJ2-7; v_call: TRBV28; cdr3_nt: TGTGCCAGCAGCGTCACAGGGATATACGAGCAGTACTTC; cdr3_aa: CASSVTGIYEQYF
d_call: .; clone_size: many; j_call: TRBJ2-1; v_call: TRBV7-8; cdr3_nt: TGTGCCAGCAGCTTAATGTACGGGGCTGAGCAGTTCTTC; cdr3_aa: CASSLMYGAEQFF